These 21 T cell receptor beta chains were all obtained from the same sample, sequenced in a study of B cell selection in AIRE deficiency. This table comes from immunoSEQ multiplex PCR, and its TCRdb copy is limited to in-frame clones, with some not included. Among about 24,000 clones listed, roughly 96% were seen once. The sorted conventional CD4 T cells were gated as CD4+CD127+. Sequencing used conventional CD4+ T cells sorted from PBMCs. The receptors derive from a human donor with AIRE deficiency.

The rearrangement links TRBV5-8 to TRBJ1-1; 7 bases line up with TRBD1. CDR3 length equals 16 residues. Germline V lookup: CDR1 SGHTS, CDR2 YDEGEE. V shed 0 bases, J shed 3 bases, and the junction held 8 bases outside the gene matches. The CDR3 region has the DNA TGTGCCAGCAGCTTGGGTCAGGGGGTGGTCGACACTGAAGCTTTCTTT. This encodes CASSLGQGVVDTEAFF.

V usage is TRBV6-5 and J usage is TRBJ2-7, with TRBD1 as a possible D gene (6 bases). The germline gives CDR1 MNHEY, CDR2 SVGAGI. The CDR3 loop spans 12 amino acids. With 5 bases removed from V and 2 bases from J, the gap between germline ends came to 7 bases. The CDR3 here is CASSRGTYEQYF. The CDR3 nucleotides are TGTGCCAGCAGTAGGGGGACCTACGAGCAGTACTTC.

This chain uses TRBV19 with TRBJ2-5; tentative D call: TRBD2 (5 bases). There are 13 residues in the CDR3. Between the trimmed V and J ends, which lost 2 bases and 5 bases, there was a span of 9 bases. Germline V lookup: CDR1 LNHDA, CDR2 SQIVND (reference sequence). The CDR3, as DNA: TGTGCCAGTAGTATATTAAGAGGGGAGACCCAGTACTTC. Protein sequence: CASSILRGETQYF.

The rearrangement uses TRBV6-7 and TRBJ2-5; TRBD1 aligns across 8 bases. TRBV6-7 is an ORF, with its function uncertain. CDR3 length: 18 amino acids. The trim removed 2 bases at V and 2 bases at J, leaving 13 bases unmatched. CDR3 amino acids: CASSYESFGQGTQETQYF. CDR3 DNA sequence: TGTGCCAGCAGTTACGAGTCCTTCGGACAGGGTACACAAGAGACCCAGTACTTC.

The V gene is TRBV25-1, the J gene TRBJ2-7; D unclear. V was cut by 3 bases and J by 5 bases, with 11 bases left in between. CDR1 is MGHDK, CDR2 SYGVNS, per germline. This CDR3 region has 13 residues. CDR3 in DNA: TGTGCCAGCAGTGATCCCGGTGGGAACGAGCAGTACTTC. This encodes CASSDPGGNEQYF.

The chain employs TRBV28 and TRBJ2-5; 7 bases map to TRBD1. Germline V gives CDR1 MDHEN, CDR2 SYDVKM. V dropped 6 bases and J dropped 4; count of bases not matched to a gene: 8. The CDR3 is 14 amino acids. DNA for the CDR3: TGTGCCAGCAGCCGACAGGGTGTGGTAGAGACCCAGTACTTC. Protein sequence: CASSRQGVVETQYF.

The V gene is TRBV5-1, the J gene TRBJ2-7; 7 bases fit TRBD1. Germline V lookup: CDR1 SGHRS, CDR2 YFSETQ. V was pared by 5 bases and J by 7 bases, with 15 bases of the junction left unmatched. The CDR3 extends over 15 amino acids. The CDR3 spells CASSNDYNRGLEQYF. The CDR3 nucleotides read TGCGCCAGCAGTAACGACTATAACAGGGGTTTAGAGCAGTACTTC.

The chain has TRBV9 and TRBJ2-1; TRBD2 aligns across 9 bases. The germline V gene encodes CDR1 SGDLS and CDR2 YYNGEE. The CDR3 has 15 amino acids. The V gene end was trimmed by 0 bases and the J gene end by 7 bases; junction bases not matched to a gene: 5. The CDR3 loop reads CASSVASSGTNEQFF. The CDR3 DNA reads TGTGCCAGCAGCGTAGCATCTAGCGGGACGAATGAGCAGTTCTTC.

The V gene is TRBV19, the J gene TRBJ2-1, with 11 bases fitting TRBD1. The germline CDR1 and CDR2 sequences are LNHDA and SQIVND (reference sequence). This CDR3 has 13 residues. CDR3 in DNA: TGTGCTAATGGGACAGGGGGTTACAATGAGCAGTTCTTC. Its translation: CANGTGGYNEQFF.

A single count supports this clone. The chain carries TRBV14 and TRBJ1-2; D gene uncertain. This CDR3 is built from 15 residues. Germline CDR1 is SGHDN and CDR2 is FVKESK. The V and J ends lost 0 bases and 8 bases respectively, with 16 bases between them. The CDR3, as DNA: TGTGCCAGCAGCCAAGAGAGGGCCTTTTACGGGGGCTACACCTTC. Its translation is CASSQERAFYGGYTF.

The CDR3 DNA reads TGCGCCAGCAGCCAAGCTCAGGGGCGGAATGAAAAACTGTTTTTT. Amino acids: CASSQAQGRNEKLFF. V is TRBV4-1 and J is TRBJ1-4, with D perhaps TRBD1 (6 bases). The CDR3 has 15 residues. Trimming removed 1 base from V and 5 bases from J, with 11 bases in between. Germline assignment: CDR1 MGHRA and CDR2 YSYEKL.

The chain carries TRBV4-1 and TRBJ1-1; TRBD1 agrees at 7 bases. From germline, CDR1 is MGHRA and CDR2 YSYEKL. V gave up 0 bases and J gave up 1 base; unmatched junction bases: 5. There are 16 residues in the CDR3. The CDR3: CASSQERRQGNTEAFF. The CDR3 nucleotides are TGCGCCAGCAGCCAAGAGAGGCGACAGGGGAACACTGAAGCTTTCTTT.

The chain links TRBV5-4 to TRBJ1-2, with D possibly matching TRBD1 (6 bases). Germline lookup yields CDR1 SGHNT and CDR2 YYREEE (reference sequence). Trimming removed 0 bases at V and 1 base at J, with 7 bases between. The length of the CDR3 is 14 residues. The CDR3 DNA reads as TGTGCCAGCAGCTTGGAACAGGGTAACTATGGCTACACCTTC. It is translated as CASSLEQGNYGYTF.

The V call is TRBV5-1, the J call TRBJ2-5; 10 bases align to TRBD2. V was pared by 3 bases and J by 2 bases, with 4 bases of the junction left unmatched. CDR1 and CDR2 from the germline V gene are SGHRS and YFSETQ. CDR3 length equals 15 residues. The CDR3 protein is CASSWGLASQETQYF. The CDR3 DNA is TGCGCCAGCAGCTGGGGACTAGCGTCGCAAGAGACCCAGTACTTC.

This chain links TRBV11-2 with TRBJ2-7; tentatively, D is TRBD1 or TRBD2 (5 bases each). In germline, CDR1 is SGHAT, CDR2 FQNNGV. V was pared by 6 bases and J by 6 bases, with 9 bases between. The CDR3 has 11 residues. CDR3 bases: TGTGCCAGCAGGGGACGGGGCGAGCAGTACTTC. Translated: CASRGRGEQYF.

The chain uses TRBV28 and TRBJ1-2, with unresolved D. The CDR3 contains 14 residues. Trimming removed 3 bases at V and 5 bases at J, with 13 bases between. Germline loops: CDR1 MDHEN, CDR2 SYDVKM. In DNA, the CDR3 is TGTGCCAGCAGTTTTGGAGATTTGCGTTATGGCTACACCTTC. This sequence encodes CASSFGDLRYGYTF.

The rearrangement links TRBV28 to TRBJ2-1; D may be TRBD2 (5 bases). Germline assignment: CDR1 MDHEN and CDR2 SYDVKM. The CDR3 loop spans 11 amino acids. V lost 2 bases to trimming and J lost 9 bases, with 5 bases between them. CDR3 region: CASSLAGEQFF. The DNA for the CDR3 is TGTGCCAGCAGTTTAGCGGGTGAGCAGTTCTTC.

The genes are TRBV7-3 and TRBJ2-7, with D possibly called TRBD1 or TRBD2 (6 bases each). The V gene's germline CDR1 is SGHTA and CDR2 FQGTGA. The ends were cut back, 1 base at V and 3 bases at J, with 13 bases in the middle. The CDR3 covers 15 residues. The CDR3 loop reads CASSLRAGGVYEQYF. In nucleotides, the CDR3 is TGTGCCAGCAGCTTAAGGGCCGGGGGCGTCTACGAGCAGTACTTC.

V gene TRBV30 combines with J gene TRBJ1-2, with a weak D call TRBD1 (5 bases). Per the germline V gene, CDR1 is GTSNPN and CDR2 is SVGIG (reference sequence). The germline V and J ends were trimmed by 5 bases and 5 bases, with 9 bases remaining between them. CDR3 size: 11 residues. The CDR3 DNA reads TGTGCCTGGGACGGGGGGTATGGCTACACCTTC. It codes for CAWDGGYGYTF. The full variable domain, in which reference TRBV30 and TRBJ1-2 provide the parts outside the CDR3, is SQTIHQWPATLVQPVGSPLSLECTVEGTSNPNLYWYRQAAGRGLQLLFYSVGIGQISSEVPQNLSASRPQDRQFILSSKKLLLSDSGFYLCAWDGGYGYTFGSGTRLTVV.

The gene calls are TRBV19 and TRBJ1-2; D possibly corresponds to TRBD1 (5 bases). Deletions cut 5 bases from V and 7 bases from J, with 20 bases between. There are 15 residues in the CDR3. Germline loops: CDR1 LNHDA, CDR2 SQIVND (reference sequence). The chain's CDR3 is CASSSHRSRASGYTF. The CDR3 DNA sequence: TGTGCCAGTAGTTCCCACCGGTCCAGGGCAAGTGGCTACACCTTC.

V and J are TRBV30 and TRBJ1-6, with D possibly being TRBD1 (6 bases). With 8 bases removed from V and 5 bases from J, the gap between germline ends came to 13 bases. In germline, CDR1 is GTSNPN, CDR2 SVGIG (reference sequence). This CDR3 region has 13 residues. CDR3 nucleotide sequence: TGTGCCAGTCAGGGGTCAAATAATTCACCCCTCCACTTT. It is translated as CASQGSNNSPLHF.